This entry lists 30 T cell receptor beta chains sequenced from one sample in a study of T cells expressing NK-cell markers. Reprocessing the 5' RACE reads, TCRdb reports a single entry for every CDR3 protein and omits DNA. This sample contains about 410,000 distinct CDR3 sequences. Sequencing used blood T cells: a sorted CD56 or NKG2C T cell subset, CD4+ or CD8+ T cells, or bulk PBMC T cells (not recorded which). These receptors all come from a woman aged 45-65 years in good health.

The V call is TRBV11-3, the J call TRBJ2-3; TCRdb selects TRBD2, and the lack of DNA leaves this call unchecked. There are 17 residues in the CDR3. Germline values: CDR1 SGHNT, CDR2 YENEEA. The CDR3 protein is CASSLFGASGSPDTQYF. The complete variable domain, with remaining parts taken from reference TRBV11-3 and TRBJ2-3, reads EAGVVQSPRYKIIEKKQPVAFWCNPISGHNTLYWYLQNLGQGPELLIRYENEEAVDDSQLPKDRFSAERLKGVDSTLKIQPAELGDSAVYLCASSLFGASGSPDTQYFGPGTRLTVL.

This chain connects TRBV6-6 to TRBJ2-7. The CDR3 loop spans 13 amino acids. CDR1 and CDR2 from the germline V gene are MNHNY and SVGAGI (reference sequence). CDR3 protein: CASSYDFMGEQYF.

This CDR3 reads CASSPPDRAKGNIQYF. This chain connects TRBV19 to TRBJ2-4; the D call of TRBD1 rests on TCRdb alone, since no DNA is present to check it. The CDR3 is made up of 16 amino acids. Germline CDR1 reads LNHDA; CDR2 reads SQIVND (reference sequence).

The chain uses TRBV20-1 and TRBJ1-1; TCRdb calls TRBD1, which cannot be checked without DNA. The CDR3 consists of 15 residues. Germline V gene sequence: CDR1 DFQATT, CDR2 SNEGSKA (reference sequence). CDR3 sequence: CSARRSGRGNTEAFF.

The V call is TRBV25-1, the J call TRBJ2-7; TCRdb reports TRBD2, a call that lacks DNA to check it against. There are 13 residues in the CDR3. Germline lookup yields CDR1 MGHDK and CDR2 SYGVNS. CDR3: CASRVSGVDEQYF.

The genes are TRBV28 and TRBJ2-3; TCRdb proposes TRBD2, but this gene call is untestable without DNA. The CDR3 has 15 amino acids. The germline V gene encodes CDR1 MDHEN and CDR2 SYDVKM. CDR3 sequence reads: CASSGHGRAGDTQYF.

This rearrangement joins TRBV18 to TRBJ2-1; lacking DNA, the TRBD1 call made by TCRdb goes unchecked. This CDR3 is 13 amino acids long. CDR1 and CDR2 (germline): KGHSH, LQKENI. Here the CDR3 reads CASSPTGAPQQFF.

The chain is built from TRBV5-1 and TRBJ1-2; TCRdb selects TRBD1, and the lack of DNA leaves this call unchecked. The CDR3 runs to 15 residues. Germline assignment: CDR1 SGHRS and CDR2 YFSETQ. The CDR3 is CASSLVQGAPYGYTF. The complete variable domain, with remaining parts taken from reference TRBV5-1 and TRBJ1-2, reads KAGVTQTPRYLIKTRGQQVTLSCSPISGHRSVSWYQQTPGQGLQFLFEYFSETQRNKGNFPGRFSGRQFSNSRSEMNVSTLELGDSALYLCASSLVQGAPYGYTFGSGTRLTVV.

The rearrangement joins TRBV7-6 to TRBJ1-2. Germline V gene sequence: CDR1 SGHVS, CDR2 FNYEAQ. This CDR3 has 13 residues. The chain's CDR3 is CASSPDKNYGYTF.

The J gene is TRBJ1-4, the V gene TRBV5-1; the TCRdb call, TRBD1, lacks DNA for checking. The CDR3 contains 15 residues. CDR1 SGHRS and CDR2 YFSETQ come from the germline V gene. CDR3 protein: CASSMEGALVKKLFF. Together with reference TRBV5-1 and TRBJ1-4, the CDR3 gives the full variable domain: KAGVTQTPRYLIKTRGQQVTLSCSPISGHRSVSWYQQTPGQGLQFLFEYFSETQRNKGNFPGRFSGRQFSNSRSEMNVSTLELGDSALYLCASSMEGALVKKLFFGSGTQLSVL.

This chain joins TRBV29-1 and TRBJ2-1; the D call of TRBD2 rests on TCRdb alone, since no DNA is present to check it. The germline CDR1 and CDR2 sequences are SQVTM and ANQGSEA. The CDR3 totals 13 residues. CDR3 sequence reads: CSVTLGLNNEQFF.

The V call is TRBV20-1, the J call TRBJ2-3; TCRdb lists TRBD2, though no DNA is available to test this call. CDR3 length: 13 amino acids. In germline, CDR1 is DFQATT, CDR2 SNEGSKA (reference sequence). Here the CDR3 reads CSASGRAADTQYF.

The rearrangement links TRBV4-1 to TRBJ2-4; TCRdb's D gene call, TRBD2, goes unchecked for lack of DNA. This CDR3 is built from 15 residues. Germline loops: CDR1 MGHRA, CDR2 YSYEKL. The CDR3 spells CASSQDYLASNIQYF.

The CDR3 is CASRGPEGTQYF. The chain joins TRBV6-1 to TRBJ2-3; lacking DNA, the TRBD2 call made by TCRdb goes unchecked. Germline CDR1 reads MNHNS; CDR2 reads SASEGT. The CDR3 has 12 residues.

The CDR3 region is CASSLVSRDQETQYF. This chain connects TRBV5-6 to TRBJ2-5; the TCRdb call, TRBD1, lacks DNA for checking. The CDR3 is 15 amino acids. Germline-derived CDR1 and CDR2 are SGHDT and YYEEEE. The full variable domain, in which reference TRBV5-6 and TRBJ2-5 provide the parts outside the CDR3, is DAGVTQSPTHLIKTRGQQVTLRCSPKSGHDTVSWYQQALGQGPQFIFQYYEEEERQRGNFPDRFSGHQFPNYSSELNVNALLLGDSALYLCASSLVSRDQETQYFGPGTRLLVL.

V gene TRBV6-5 combines with J gene TRBJ1-4. CDR3 size: 14 residues. CDR1 is MNHEY, CDR2 SVGAGI, per germline. The chain's CDR3 is CASSTRRTNEKLFF.

This chain links TRBV20-1 with TRBJ2-1. Per germline, CDR1 DFQATT and CDR2 SNEGSKA (reference sequence). The CDR3 totals 12 residues. The CDR3 sequence: CSATLELGEQFF.

The chain employs TRBV24-1 and TRBJ2-5. Germline V gene data show CDR1 as KGHDR and CDR2 as SFDVKD. This CDR3 spans 14 amino acids. CDR3 residues: CATSDSWVEETQYF.

This chain uses TRBV12-3 or TRBV12-4 with TRBJ2-1. This CDR3 is built from 14 residues. Here the CDR3 reads CASSYGVNYNEQFF.

This chain uses TRBV18 with TRBJ2-3. Looked up from germline, CDR1 is KGHSH and CDR2 is LQKENI. This CDR3 region has 13 residues. This CDR3 is CASSPVITDTQYF.

The genes are TRBV12-3 or TRBV12-4 and TRBJ2-1; TCRdb's D gene call, TRBD2, goes unchecked for lack of DNA. This CDR3 contains 15 residues. CDR3 amino acids: CASSPQAGGMGEQFF.

The gene calls are TRBV2 and TRBJ2-5; lacking DNA, the TRBD2 call made by TCRdb goes unchecked. This CDR3 region has 16 residues. Germline V CDR1 and CDR2: SNHLY, FYNNEI. This CDR3 is CASSEALGRAGETQYF.

This chain uses TRBV5-1 with TRBJ2-7; TCRdb names TRBD1, which stays unverified in the absence of DNA. Germline V gene data show CDR1 as SGHRS and CDR2 as YFSETQ. The CDR3 loop spans 14 amino acids. The CDR3 region is CASSLQGEIYEQYF.

CDR3 sequence reads: CASSFSGYYGYTF. This chain connects TRBV27 to TRBJ1-2. The CDR3 consists of 13 residues. From germline, CDR1 is MNHEY and CDR2 SMNVEV (reference sequence).

This rearrangement joins TRBV5-1 to TRBJ2-5; TCRdb's D call, TRBD1, is unchecked because there is no DNA. The CDR3 consists of 15 residues. Per germline, CDR1 SGHRS and CDR2 YFSETQ. Here the CDR3 reads CASSSAQGRQETQYF.

The chain is built from TRBV10-3 and TRBJ2-7; lacking DNA, the TRBD2 call made by TCRdb goes unchecked. CDR1 is ENHRY and CDR2 is SYGVKD in the germline V gene. The CDR3 extends over 14 amino acids. The CDR3 loop reads CAINGRDYTYEQYF.

The V and J genes are TRBV7-8 and TRBJ1-2; TCRdb designates TRBD1, a call that cannot be tested without DNA. Germline CDR1 SGHVS, CDR2 FQNEAQ. This CDR3 region has 15 residues. The CDR3 is CASSLGFAGNYGYTF.

The V call is TRBV30, the J call TRBJ2-5. Germline loops: CDR1 GTSNPN, CDR2 SVGIG (reference sequence). The CDR3 has 12 residues. Here the CDR3 reads CAWGTVQETQYF.

The chain carries TRBV5-1 and TRBJ1-4; TCRdb proposes TRBD1, but this gene call is untestable without DNA. The CDR3 contains 16 residues. CDR1 and CDR2 from the germline V gene are SGHRS and YFSETQ. The CDR3 spells CASSDGPKGANEKLFF.

The chain joins TRBV20-1 to TRBJ2-5; the TCRdb call, TRBD1, lacks DNA for checking. Per germline, CDR1 DFQATT and CDR2 SNEGSKA (reference sequence). The CDR3 contains 15 residues. This chain's CDR3 is CSATRGQAMGETQYF.